Following are 24 T cell receptor beta chains from one sample sequenced in a study of shared clonotypes between healthy human individuals. Profiled with immunoSEQ multiplex PCR; TCRdb holds only in-frame clones, not every one. The table includes approximately 810,000 clones, about 92% detected once. Naive CD8 isolation took CD45RO-negative cells positively selected for CCR7 and excluded terminally differentiated effector memory CD45RA+ cells. Input material: naive CD8+ T cells sorted from blood. These TCRs come from a man in his thirties or forties in good health.

This rearrangement joins TRBV27 to TRBJ1-2; possible D gene TRBD1, 5 bases. Germline CDR1 reads MNHEY; CDR2 reads SMNVEV (reference sequence). The CDR3 totals 14 residues. V lost 0 bases and J lost 6, with 11 bases in between. The DNA for the CDR3 is TGTGCCAGCAGTTTATCCAGACAGAATAATGGCTACACCTTC. It is translated as CASSLSRQNNGYTF.

Only one count was recorded for this clone. Other DNA sequences in this sample translate to the same CDR3. The rearrangement links TRBV6-1 to TRBJ1-2; tentative D call: TRBD1 (5 bases). The V and J ends lost 2 bases and 4 bases respectively, with 14 bases between them. Germline lookup yields CDR1 MNHNS and CDR2 SASEGT. The CDR3 is made up of 15 amino acids. Written as DNA, the CDR3 is TGTGCCAGCAGTGAATACGGGGGTGCAGGCTATGGCTACACCTTC. It codes for CASSEYGGAGYGYTF.

Notes on this clone: Relative to the germline gene, one junction end is altered; a read error may explain this. This chain connects TRBV7-7 to TRBJ2-2, with 7 positions matching TRBD2. This CDR3 region has 13 residues. CDR1 SSHAT and CDR2 FNYEAQ come from the germline V gene (reference sequence). Written as DNA, the CDR3 is TGTGCTAGCAGCCCGGGGACTATCCGGGAGCTGTTTTTT. Protein product: CASSPGTIRELFF.

This chain connects TRBV4-1 to TRBJ2-7; 8 bases line up with TRBD2. Germline V lookup: CDR1 MGHRA, CDR2 YSYEKL. V shed 2 bases, J shed 3 bases, and the junction held 9 bases outside the gene matches. The CDR3 length is 16 residues. CDR3 sequence reads: CASSQSRTGGGYEQYF. The CDR3 DNA reads as TGCGCCAGCAGCCAATCACGGACGGGAGGGGGCTACGAGCAGTACTTC.

In the case of this clone: In the same sample, other DNA sequences code for this CDR3. V gene TRBV5-1 combines with J gene TRBJ2-7; D is possibly TRBD2 (5 bases). The ends were cut back, 0 bases at V and 0 bases at J, with 13 bases in the middle. Germline CDR1 is SGHRS and CDR2 is YFSETQ. This CDR3 spans 16 amino acids. The DNA of the CDR3 is TGCGCCAGCAGCTTGGGATTAGGACTGAGCTCCTACGAGCAGTACTTC. This encodes CASSLGLGLSSYEQYF. Together with reference TRBV5-1 and TRBJ2-7, the CDR3 gives the full variable domain: KAGVTQTPRYLIKTRGQQVTLSCSPISGHRSVSWYQQTPGQGLQFLFEYFSETQRNKGNFPGRFSGRQFSNSRSEMNVSTLELGDSALYLCASSLGLGLSSYEQYFGPGTRLTVT.

The V call is TRBV7-9, the J call TRBJ2-5, with TRBD1 matching 7 bases. After removal of 1 base from V and 2 bases from J, the junction contained 10 bases not matched to a gene. CDR3 size: 17 residues. Germline V gene data show CDR1 as SEHNR and CDR2 as FQNEAQ (reference sequence). CDR3: CASSLVPGQRGQETQYF. The CDR3 coding sequence is TGTGCCAGCAGCTTAGTACCGGGACAGAGAGGGCAAGAGACCCAGTACTTC. The full variable domain, with the rest looked up from reference TRBV7-9 and TRBJ2-5, is DTGVSQNPRHKITKRGQNVTFRCDPISEHNRLYWYRQTLGQGPEFLTYFQNEAQLEKSRLLSDRFSAERPKGSFSTLEIQRTEQGDSAMYLCASSLVPGQRGQETQYFGPGTRLLVL.

This chain links TRBV6-8 with TRBJ1-5; perhaps TRBD1 as D (6 bases). Trimming shortened V by 6 bases and J by 0 bases, and 24 bases separated the two germline ends. The CDR3 is made up of 19 amino acids. Germline-derived CDR1 and CDR2 are MNHGY and SAAAGT. DNA of the CDR3: TGTGCCAGCAGACCGCGGGACACCCACCCCCCCCTTAGCAATCAGCCCCAGCATTTT. Protein: CASRPRDTHPPLSNQPQHF.

The chain uses TRBV27 and TRBJ2-7; tentative D call: TRBD2 (5 bases). V dropped 5 bases and J dropped 6 bases, with 14 bases sitting between them. The germline gives CDR1 MNHEY, CDR2 SMNVEV (reference sequence). The CDR3 spans 13 residues. The DNA of the CDR3 is TGTGCCAGCAGTACGGGATCGGCCCCCGAGCAGTACTTC. Translated: CASSTGSAPEQYF.

The rearrangement joins TRBV7-8 to TRBJ2-3; the D is unclear. The CDR3 contains 17 residues. V was cut by 4 bases and J by 4 bases, with 21 bases left in between. Germline CDR1 and CDR2: SGHVS and FQNEAQ. DNA for the CDR3: TGTGCCAGCAGCTCCTCCCCTAAACAGAATTGGGCAGATACGCAGTATTTT. It yields the protein CASSSSPKQNWADTQYF.

This chain connects TRBV5-5 to TRBJ2-7, with D unresolved. The germline V gene encodes CDR1 SGHKS and CDR2 YYEKEE (reference sequence). This CDR3 has 14 amino acids. V was clipped by 1 base and J by 9 bases, with 17 bases between them. The CDR3 region is CASSLTGPTPLQYF. The CDR3 nucleotides are TGTGCCAGCAGCTTGACTGGGCCGACCCCCCTGCAGTACTTC.

V is TRBV28 and J is TRBJ1-4; 9 nucleotides agree with TRBD1. The CDR3 length is 15 residues. V shed 6 bases and J 8 bases; nucleotides not matched to a gene: 10. The germline V gene has CDR1 MDHEN and CDR2 SYDVKM. CDR3 region: CASSRLQGAAEKLFF. The CDR3 coding sequence is TGTGCCAGCAGCCGCCTACAGGGGGCTGCGGAAAAACTGTTTTTT.

The chain links TRBV2 to TRBJ2-4; the D gene is possibly TRBD1 (5 bases). The CDR3 has 15 amino acids. Germline V gene sequence: CDR1 SNHLY, CDR2 FYNNEI. V lost 6 bases to trimming and J lost 0 bases, with 12 bases between them. DNA of the CDR3: TGTGCCAGCAGACAGGATGTGATAGCCAAAAACATTCAGTACTTC. Translated: CASRQDVIAKNIQYF.

The chain carries TRBV5-1 and TRBJ2-7, with D possibly being TRBD1 (6 bases). The length of the CDR3 is 16 residues. V lost 0 bases and J lost 4, with 17 bases in between. Germline loops: CDR1 SGHRS, CDR2 YFSETQ. The CDR3 DNA reads TGCGCCAGCAGCTTGGCCCCCCAACAGGGTGGGTACGAGCAGTACTTC. As protein: CASSLAPQQGGYEQYF.

This rearrangement joins TRBV4-1 to TRBJ1-3; D gene unclear. This CDR3 region has 17 residues. CDR1 is MGHRA, CDR2 YSYEKL, per germline. Trimming took off 0 bases at V and 8 bases at J, with 20 bases between the two ends. CDR3 residues: CASSQDRFGQETDTIYF. The CDR3 bases are TGCGCCAGCAGCCAAGATCGATTTGGGCAGGAGACTGACACCATATATTTT.

V gene TRBV15 combines with J gene TRBJ1-1; D not certain. This CDR3 comprises 15 residues. Trimming removed 0 bases from V and 0 bases from J, with 8 bases in between. Germline V gene lookup returns CDR1 LNHNV and CDR2 YYDKDF (reference sequence). CDR3 sequence: CATSRDGEMNTEAFF. CDR3 in DNA: TGTGCCACCAGCAGAGATGGGGAGATGAACACTGAAGCTTTCTTT. The complete variable domain, with remaining parts taken from reference TRBV15 and TRBJ1-1, reads DAMVIQNPRYQVTQFGKPVTLSCSQTLNHNVMYWYQQKSSQAPKLLFHYYDKDFNNEADTPDNFQSRRPNTSFCFLDIRSPGLGDTAMYLCATSRDGEMNTEAFFGQGTRLTVV.

V gene TRBV9 combines with J gene TRBJ2-7; 9 bases fit TRBD1. The J segment lost 6 bases and the V segment lost 0 bases, leaving 7 bases of the junction unmatched. There are 15 residues in the CDR3. Germline CDR1 SGDLS, CDR2 YYNGEE. CDR3 in amino acids: CASSVAGTGIGEQYF. The CDR3 bases are TGTGCCAGCAGCGTAGCCGGGACAGGGATAGGCGAGCAGTACTTC.

The J gene is TRBJ2-5, the V gene TRBV2; TRBD1 or TRBD2 may be the D gene (5 bases each). The ends were cut back, 5 bases at V and 3 bases at J, with 10 bases in the middle. This CDR3 is built from 13 residues. CDR1 is SNHLY and CDR2 is FYNNEI in the germline V gene. CDR3 amino acids: CASSYLGEETQYF. CDR3 DNA sequence: TGTGCCAGCAGTTATCTGGGGGAAGAGACCCAGTACTTC.

This chain joins TRBV2 and TRBJ2-1, with 8 bases matching TRBD2. This CDR3 comprises 19 residues. After removal of 4 bases from V and 7 bases from J, the junction contained 21 bases not matched to a gene. CDR1 is SNHLY, CDR2 FYNNEI, per germline. For the CDR3, the DNA is TGTGCCAGCAGTGTATTCCGGGGCCCACTAGCGGCCGGCGGGAATGAGCAGTTCTTC. Translation gives CASSVFRGPLAAGGNEQFF.

The chain employs TRBV15 and TRBJ2-1; D unresolved. Germline V gene data show CDR1 as LNHNV and CDR2 as YYDKDF (reference sequence). The V end lost 1 base, the J end lost 7 bases, and 11 bases lay between the germline ends. The CDR3 has 14 residues. CDR3 amino acids: CATSRVSDGNEQFF. As DNA, the CDR3 is TGTGCCACCAGCAGAGTGTCGGACGGAAATGAGCAGTTCTTC.

The rearrangement links TRBV5-6 to TRBJ1-4, with 7 bases fitting TRBD1. The CDR3 is 14 amino acids. V shed 3 bases, J shed 8 bases, and the junction held 7 bases outside the gene matches. Germline-derived CDR1 and CDR2 are SGHDT and YYEEEE. Here the CDR3 DNA reads TGTGCCAGCAGCTGGGGACAGCCGGGAGAAAAACTGTTTTTT. It codes for CASSWGQPGEKLFF. Full variable domain (outside the CDR3, taken from reference TRBV5-6 and TRBJ1-4): DAGVTQSPTHLIKTRGQQVTLRCSPKSGHDTVSWYQQALGQGPQFIFQYYEEEERQRGNFPDRFSGHQFPNYSSELNVNALLLGDSALYLCASSWGQPGEKLFFGSGTQLSVL.

The V call is TRBV28, the J call TRBJ2-2; 9 nucleotides line up with TRBD2. J lost 6 bases, V lost 4 bases, and 3 bases had no gene match. The CDR3 has 14 amino acids. Germline V gene lookup returns CDR1 MDHEN and CDR2 SYDVKM. The CDR3 protein is CASSWREGPGELFF. In DNA, the CDR3 is TGTGCCAGCAGTTGGCGGGAGGGCCCCGGGGAGCTGTTTTTT.

The gene calls are TRBV10-3 and TRBJ1-1, with D possibly matching TRBD1 (6 bases). The CDR3 consists of 16 residues. With 4 bases removed from V and 0 bases from J, the gap between germline ends came to 15 bases. Looked up from germline, CDR1 is ENHRY and CDR2 is SYGVKD. CDR3 DNA: TGTGCCATCAGTGTGGTGGCGGGGGCGATGAACACTGAAGCTTTCTTT. Translating gives CAISVVAGAMNTEAFF.

As for this clone: The sample holds other DNA sequences that translate to the same CDR3. The chain joins TRBV2 to TRBJ2-7; D is possibly TRBD2 (5 bases). The CDR3 length is 14 residues. Per the germline V gene, CDR1 is SNHLY and CDR2 is FYNNEI. The V end lost 11 bases, the J end lost 7 bases, and 24 bases lay between the germline ends. Here the CDR3 reads CALADGDSGGEQYF. In DNA, the CDR3 is TGTGCCCTCGCGGACGGGGATTCGGGTGGGGAGCAGTACTTC.

The rearrangement joins TRBV19 to TRBJ2-1, with TRBD1 identical over 7 bases. The CDR3 loop spans 17 amino acids. Trimming cost V 5 bases and J 8 bases; bases outside gene matches: 18. The germline V gene has CDR1 LNHDA and CDR2 SQIVND (reference sequence). Here the CDR3 DNA reads TGTGCCAGTAGTGAACGTTACTTAAGCGAGGGGGCCCATGAGCAGTTCTTC. It translates to CASSERYLSEGAHEQFF. Looking up the rest from reference TRBV19 and TRBJ2-1 gives the full variable domain: DGGITQSPKYLFRKEGQNVTLSCEQNLNHDAMYWYRQDPGQGLRLIYYSQIVNDFQKGDIAEGYSVSREKKESFPLTVTSAQKNPTAFYLCASSERYLSEGAHEQFFGPGTRLTVL.